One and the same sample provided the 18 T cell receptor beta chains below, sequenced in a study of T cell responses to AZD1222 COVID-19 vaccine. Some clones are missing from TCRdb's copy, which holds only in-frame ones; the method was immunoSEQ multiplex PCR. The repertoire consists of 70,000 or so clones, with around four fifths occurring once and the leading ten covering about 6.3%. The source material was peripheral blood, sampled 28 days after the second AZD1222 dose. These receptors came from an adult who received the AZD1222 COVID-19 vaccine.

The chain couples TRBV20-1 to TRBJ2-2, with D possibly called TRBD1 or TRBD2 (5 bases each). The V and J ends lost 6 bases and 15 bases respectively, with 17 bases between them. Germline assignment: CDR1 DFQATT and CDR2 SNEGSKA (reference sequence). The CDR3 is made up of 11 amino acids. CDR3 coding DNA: TGCAGTGCCCCACGGGACCCCCGGGTGTTTTTT. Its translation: CSAPRDPRVFF.

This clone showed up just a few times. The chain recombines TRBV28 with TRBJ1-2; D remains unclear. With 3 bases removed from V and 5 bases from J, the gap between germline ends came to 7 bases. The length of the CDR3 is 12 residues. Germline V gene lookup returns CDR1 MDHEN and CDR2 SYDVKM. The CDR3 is CASSLNLYGYTF. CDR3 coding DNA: TGTGCCAGCAGTTTGAACCTTTATGGCTACACCTTC.

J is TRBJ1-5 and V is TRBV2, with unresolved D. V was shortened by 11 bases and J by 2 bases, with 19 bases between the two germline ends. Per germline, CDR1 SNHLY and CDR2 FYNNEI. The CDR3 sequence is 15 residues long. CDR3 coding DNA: TGTGCCTCCGCCCCCACTCTTGGTGGCAATCAGCCCCAGCATTTT. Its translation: CASAPTLGGNQPQHF.

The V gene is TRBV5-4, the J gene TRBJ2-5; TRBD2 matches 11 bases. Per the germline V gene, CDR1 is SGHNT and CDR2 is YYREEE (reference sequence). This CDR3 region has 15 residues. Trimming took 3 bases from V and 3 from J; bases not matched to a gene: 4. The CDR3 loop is CASSSAGLAEETQYF. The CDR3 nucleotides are TGTGCCAGCAGCTCGGCGGGACTAGCGGAAGAGACCCAGTACTTC.

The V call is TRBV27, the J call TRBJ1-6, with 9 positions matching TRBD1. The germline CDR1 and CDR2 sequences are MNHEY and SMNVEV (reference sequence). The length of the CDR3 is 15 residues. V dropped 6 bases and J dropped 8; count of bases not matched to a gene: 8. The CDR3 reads CASRLTGGAYSPLHF. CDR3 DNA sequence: TGTGCCAGCAGACTAACAGGGGGCGCCTATTCACCCCTCCACTTT.

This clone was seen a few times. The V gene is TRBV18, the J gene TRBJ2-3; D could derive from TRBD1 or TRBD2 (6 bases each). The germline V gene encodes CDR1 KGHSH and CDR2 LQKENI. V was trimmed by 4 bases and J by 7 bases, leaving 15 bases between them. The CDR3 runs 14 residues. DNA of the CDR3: TGTGCCAGCTCACTGTCTTGGGGGGCCAATACGCAGTATTTT. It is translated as CASSLSWGANTQYF.

The CDR3 coding sequence is TGCGCCAGCAGCTTGGAAGGGTTCCATGAGCAGTTCTTC. This translates into CASSLEGFHEQFF. This rearrangement joins TRBV5-1 to TRBJ2-1; no clear D. Trimming left V 0 bases short and J 8 bases short, with 9 bases between. This CDR3 has 13 amino acids. From germline, CDR1 is SGHRS and CDR2 YFSETQ.

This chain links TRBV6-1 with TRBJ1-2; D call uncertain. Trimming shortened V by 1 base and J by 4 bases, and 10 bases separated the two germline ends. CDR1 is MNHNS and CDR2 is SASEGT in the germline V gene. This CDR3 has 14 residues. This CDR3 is CASSEGAGGYGYTF. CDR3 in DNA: TGTGCCAGCAGTGAAGGGGCAGGCGGCTATGGCTACACCTTC.

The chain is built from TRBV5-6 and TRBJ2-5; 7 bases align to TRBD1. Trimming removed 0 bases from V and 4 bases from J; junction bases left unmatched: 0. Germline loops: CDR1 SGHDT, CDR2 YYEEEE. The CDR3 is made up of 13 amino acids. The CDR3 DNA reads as TGTGCCAGCAGCTTGGAGGGGGCAGAGACCCAGTACTTC. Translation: CASSLEGAETQYF.

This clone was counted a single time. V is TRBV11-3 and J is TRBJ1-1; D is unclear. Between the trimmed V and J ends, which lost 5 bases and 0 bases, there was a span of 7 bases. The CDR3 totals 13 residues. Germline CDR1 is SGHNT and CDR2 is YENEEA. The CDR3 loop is CASSPSVNTEAFF. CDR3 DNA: TGTGCCAGCAGCCCGTCAGTGAACACTGAAGCTTTCTTT.

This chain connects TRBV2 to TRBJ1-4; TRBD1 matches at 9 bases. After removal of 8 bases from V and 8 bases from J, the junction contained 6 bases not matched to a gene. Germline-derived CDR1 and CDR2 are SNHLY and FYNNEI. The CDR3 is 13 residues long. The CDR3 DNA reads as TGTGCCAGCGCCGGGACAGGGCGAGAAAAACTGTTTTTT. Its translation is CASAGTGREKLFF.

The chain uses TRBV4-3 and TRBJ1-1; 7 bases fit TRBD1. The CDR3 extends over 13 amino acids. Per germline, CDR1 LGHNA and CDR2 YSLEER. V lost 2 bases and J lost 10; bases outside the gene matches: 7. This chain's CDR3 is CASSQTGAVVAFF. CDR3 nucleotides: TGCGCCAGCAGCCAAACAGGGGCGGTTGTAGCTTTCTTT.

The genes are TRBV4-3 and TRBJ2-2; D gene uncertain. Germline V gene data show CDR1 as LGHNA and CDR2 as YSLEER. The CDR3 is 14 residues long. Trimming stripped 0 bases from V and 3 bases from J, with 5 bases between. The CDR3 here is CASSQDKDTGELFF. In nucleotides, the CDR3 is TGCGCCAGCAGCCAAGATAAAGACACCGGGGAGCTGTTTTTT.

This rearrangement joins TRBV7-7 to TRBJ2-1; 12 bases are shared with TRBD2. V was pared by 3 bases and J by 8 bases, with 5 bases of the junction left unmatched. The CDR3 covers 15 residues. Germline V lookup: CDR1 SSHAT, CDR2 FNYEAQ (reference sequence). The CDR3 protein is CASSLASGGADEQFF. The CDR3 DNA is TGTGCCAGCAGCTTGGCTAGCGGGGGGGCGGATGAGCAGTTCTTC.

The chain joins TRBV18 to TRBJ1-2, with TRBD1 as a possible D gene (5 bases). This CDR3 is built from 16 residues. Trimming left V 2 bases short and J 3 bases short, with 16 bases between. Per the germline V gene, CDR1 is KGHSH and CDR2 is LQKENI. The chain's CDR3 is CASSPTAGGTDYGYTF. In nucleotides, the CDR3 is TGTGCCAGCTCACCAACCGCAGGCGGGACGGACTATGGCTACACCTTC.

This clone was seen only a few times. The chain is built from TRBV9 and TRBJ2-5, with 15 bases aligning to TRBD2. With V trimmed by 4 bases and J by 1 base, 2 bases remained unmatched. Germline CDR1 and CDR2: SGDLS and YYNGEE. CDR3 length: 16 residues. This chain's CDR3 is CASSRTSGGAQETQYF. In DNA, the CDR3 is TGTGCCAGCAGCCGGACTAGCGGGGGGGCCCAAGAGACCCAGTACTTC.

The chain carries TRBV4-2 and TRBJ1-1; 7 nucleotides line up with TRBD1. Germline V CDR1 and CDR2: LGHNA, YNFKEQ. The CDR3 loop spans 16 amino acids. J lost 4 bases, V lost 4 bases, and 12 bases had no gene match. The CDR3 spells CASSPPRGRVSTEAFF. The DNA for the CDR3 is TGTGCCAGCAGCCCTCCTAGGGGGCGGGTGAGCACTGAAGCTTTCTTT.

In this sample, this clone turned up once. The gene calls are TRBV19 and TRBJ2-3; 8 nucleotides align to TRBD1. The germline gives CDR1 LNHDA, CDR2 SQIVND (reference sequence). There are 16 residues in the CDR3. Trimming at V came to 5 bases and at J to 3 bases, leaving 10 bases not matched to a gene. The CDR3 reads CASSLDRGGGTDTQYF. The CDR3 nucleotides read TGTGCCAGTAGTCTCGACAGGGGTGGTGGAACAGATACGCAGTATTTT.